Shown below are 2 T cell receptor beta chains from a single sample sequenced in a study of blood T cell repertoires in COVID-19 (TCRdb year 2020). The library was produced with the immunoSEQ multiplex PCR assay. TCRdb took over this immuneACCESS table, retaining in-frame rearrangements with V and J assigned. Such tables are incomplete; in checked studies, under half of the missing clones stem from an unresolved V gene, and the remainder is unexplained. The sample records some 18,000 clones, around 90% of which are singletons. The ten largest clones represent about 16% of the sample. Sequenced material: peripheral blood. Receptors originate from a human donor in a cohort sampled during active COVID-19.

The genes are TRBV12-5 and TRBJ2-4; D is perhaps TRBD2 (6 bases). Deletions cut 8 bases from V and 7 bases from J, with 21 bases between. CDR1 LGHNT and CDR2 FRNRAP come from the germline V gene. The CDR3 spans 15 residues. The CDR3 sequence is CASSISSAGENIQYF. Here the CDR3 DNA reads TGTGCTAGTTCGATATCTAGCGCGGGCGAGAACATTCAGTACTTC.

The rearrangement joins TRBV19 to TRBJ2-2; no reliable D call. Per germline, CDR1 LNHDA and CDR2 SQIVND (reference sequence). V lost 8 bases, J lost 5 bases, and 15 bases lay in between. This CDR3 contains 14 residues. The CDR3 sequence is CASQVPEITGELFF. Here the CDR3 DNA reads TGTGCCAGTCAAGTCCCAGAAATAACCGGGGAGCTGTTTTTT.